One sample yielded the 27 T cell receptor beta chains listed below, sequenced in a study of OX40 agonist ivuxolimab in advanced cancers. Sequencing used immunoSEQ multiplex PCR; TCRdb keeps in-frame clones, though not all of them. The sample has about 71,000 clones, 81% seen once. The material sequenced was CD4+ or CD8+ T cells sorted from blood, taken in a trial of the OX40 agonist ivuxolimab. These receptors came from an adult with an advanced solid tumor such as melanoma, head and neck, liver or kidney cancer.

The chain employs TRBV7-7 and TRBJ2-5, with 8 bases identical to TRBD1. V trimming: 5 bases; J trimming: 5 bases; junction bases outside the gene matches: 7. CDR1 is SSHAT and CDR2 is FNYEAQ in the germline V gene (reference sequence). The CDR3 is 14 residues long. As DNA, the CDR3 is TGTGCCAGCAGCCCCGGGACAGGTTTGGAGACCCAGTACTTC. Amino acids: CASSPGTGLETQYF.

V usage is TRBV5-1 and J usage is TRBJ2-1; perhaps D is TRBD1 or TRBD2 (5 bases each). Germline CDR1 SGHRS, CDR2 YFSETQ. The CDR3 totals 15 residues. V was pared by 0 bases and J by 4 bases, with 11 bases between. The CDR3 sequence is CASSLGGTVYNEQFF. The DNA for the CDR3 is TGCGCCAGCAGCTTGGGTGGGACGGTTTACAATGAGCAGTTCTTC.

The chain carries TRBV5-1 and TRBJ1-6; D is perhaps TRBD1 (5 bases). The germline V gene has CDR1 SGHRS and CDR2 YFSETQ. CDR3 length: 17 residues. V dropped 4 bases and J dropped 1 base, with 15 bases sitting between them. DNA of the CDR3: TGCGCCAGCAGCCGCGGTCCCGGGGGTTCCTATAATTCACCCCTCCACTTT. Its protein is CASSRGPGGSYNSPLHF.

The J gene is TRBJ1-1, the V gene TRBV10-3; TRBD1 agrees at 8 bases. This CDR3 comprises 12 residues. J lost 6 bases, V lost 9 bases, and 6 bases had no gene match. In germline, CDR1 is ENHRY, CDR2 SYGVKD. CDR3: CAISGGRAEAFF. CDR3 sequence (DNA): TGTGCCATATCAGGGGGCCGGGCTGAAGCTTTCTTT.

The gene calls are TRBV14 and TRBJ2-2; possibly TRBD1 for D (6 bases). The germline V and J ends were trimmed by 5 bases and 3 bases, with 25 bases remaining between them. The length of the CDR3 is 19 residues. CDR1 and CDR2 (germline): SGHDN, FVKESK. The CDR3 reads CASSSRTVGMGTHTGELFF. The CDR3, as DNA: TGTGCCAGCAGCTCGCGGACAGTGGGGATGGGAACACACACCGGGGAGCTGTTTTTT.

The chain combines TRBV7-3 with TRBJ1-2; a possible D gene is TRBD1 (6 bases). V was shortened by 3 bases and J by 5 bases, with 16 bases between the two germline ends. CDR1 is SGHTA, CDR2 FQGTGA, per germline. The CDR3 has 15 amino acids. This CDR3 is CASSFSTGKHYGYTF. CDR3 sequence (DNA): TGTGCCAGCAGCTTTTCCACAGGGAAGCATTATGGCTACACCTTC.

The genes are TRBV6-1 and TRBJ2-3; TRBD2 matches 10 bases. Trimming removed 1 base from V and 6 bases from J; junction bases left unmatched: 7. The CDR3 runs to 16 residues. Germline CDR1 MNHNS, CDR2 SASEGT. The chain's CDR3 is CASSEVVAGGGDTQYF. The DNA for the CDR3 is TGTGCCAGCAGTGAAGTTGTAGCGGGGGGTGGCGATACGCAGTATTTT.

The CDR3, as DNA: TGTGCCAGCAAGGACAGGGCTAGGGAGACCCAGTACTTC. Translating gives CASKDRARETQYF. This sequence joins TRBV27 and TRBJ2-5, with TRBD1 matching 8 bases. In germline, CDR1 is MNHEY, CDR2 SMNVEV (reference sequence). The V segment lost 7 bases and the J segment 5 bases; nucleotides outside the gene matches: 6. CDR3 length: 13 residues.

The chain couples TRBV20-1 to TRBJ2-3; D not resolved. V was cut by 4 bases and J by 2 bases, with 1 base left in between. This CDR3 region has 10 residues. The V gene's germline CDR1 is DFQATT and CDR2 SNEGSKA (reference sequence). For the CDR3, the DNA is TGCAGTGCTACCACAGATACGCAGTATTTT. Its translation: CSATTDTQYF.

This clone was counted only a few times. The gene calls are TRBV5-1 and TRBJ2-1; perhaps D is TRBD1 or TRBD2 (6 bases each). V dropped 2 bases and J dropped 4 bases, with 13 bases sitting between them. CDR3 size: 15 residues. Germline V gene data show CDR1 as SGHRS and CDR2 as YFSETQ. The CDR3 is CASSFTGGGYNEQFF. The CDR3 region has the DNA TGCGCCAGCAGCTTTACAGGAGGGGGATACAATGAGCAGTTCTTC.

The chain employs TRBV25-1 and TRBJ2-5, with 7 bases matching TRBD2. The germline gives CDR1 MGHDK, CDR2 SYGVNS. The CDR3 runs to 16 residues. Unmatched junction bases numbered 13, after V lost 7 bases and J lost 2 bases. CDR3 DNA: TGTGCCAGCACCCGGCGAGTAGCGGGCTTACAAGAGACCCAGTACTTC. Translating it yields CASTRRVAGLQETQYF.

About this clone: At one boundary the junction diverges from the germline segment, which might be a read error. The chain carries TRBV5-1 and TRBJ2-1; D is uncertain. Germline lookup yields CDR1 SGHRS and CDR2 YFSETQ. The CDR3 is 17 residues long. The CDR3: CASSLLPGTSSYNEQFF. In nucleotides, the CDR3 is TGTGCCAGCAGCTTGTTACCAGGAACGAGCTCCTACAATGAGCAGTTCTTC.

The chain carries TRBV7-9 and TRBJ1-5, with unresolved D. Between the trimmed V and J ends, which lost 2 bases and 8 bases, there was a span of 10 bases. The CDR3 loop spans 13 amino acids. Germline CDR1 and CDR2: SEHNR and FQNEAQ (reference sequence). CDR3 DNA sequence: TGTGCCAGCAGCTTAACCGGCCCTGAGCCCCAGCATTTT. Encoded protein: CASSLTGPEPQHF. Full variable domain (missing parts from reference TRBV7-9 and TRBJ1-5): DTGVSQNPRHKITKRGQNVTFRCDPISEHNRLYWYRQTLGQGPEFLTYFQNEAQLEKSRLLSDRFSAERPKGSFSTLEIQRTEQGDSAMYLCASSLTGPEPQHFGDGTRLSIL.

The CDR3: CASSIDGRRQDTEAFF. CDR3 in DNA: TGTGCCAGTAGTATAGATGGGAGGAGGCAGGACACTGAAGCTTTCTTT. The V call is TRBV19, the J call TRBJ1-1; D is undetermined. This CDR3 is 16 amino acids long. Germline V gene sequence: CDR1 LNHDA, CDR2 SQIVND (reference sequence). Trimming left V 0 bases short and J 3 bases short, with 14 bases between.

Remarks on this clone: The junction and the germline gene differ at one end; a read error may be behind it. CDR3 nucleotides: TGTGCCAGCAGTTACTCGAGGGGTCGGGTGGCTCCCATATTC. This sequence encodes CASSYSRGRVAPIF. The gene calls are TRBV6-5 and TRBJ1-2, with D possibly TRBD1 on 5 matching bases. The length of the CDR3 is 14 residues. Germline V gene sequence: CDR1 MNHEY, CDR2 SVGAGI.

The chain employs TRBV29-1 and TRBJ2-7; a weak D match, TRBD1 (6 bases). Germline V CDR1 and CDR2: SQVTM, ANQGSEA. Deletions cut 4 bases from V and 0 bases from J, with 13 bases between. The CDR3 is 14 residues long. CDR3 sequence reads: CSVGSGQSSYEQYF. The CDR3 bases are TGCAGCGTTGGGTCAGGACAGAGCTCCTACGAGCAGTACTTC.

The J gene is TRBJ2-7, the V gene TRBV20-1, with no clear D. Per germline, CDR1 DFQATT and CDR2 SNEGSKA (reference sequence). This CDR3 has 11 residues. Trimming stripped 5 bases from V and 3 bases from J, with 8 bases between. The chain's CDR3 is CSAPGIYEQYF. CDR3 DNA sequence: TGCAGTGCTCCCGGTATCTACGAGCAGTACTTC.

The V gene is TRBV18, the J gene TRBJ2-6; TRBD1 aligns across 9 bases. The V gene end was trimmed by 6 bases and the J gene end by 0 bases; junction bases not matched to a gene: 9. CDR1 is KGHSH and CDR2 is LQKENI in the germline V gene. The CDR3 length is 18 residues. CDR3 region: CASSQWDRASSGANVLTF. CDR3 nucleotides: TGTGCCAGCTCTCAATGGGACAGGGCGTCCTCTGGGGCCAACGTCCTGACTTTC. Based on the CDR3 plus reference TRBV18 and TRBJ2-6, the full variable domain is NAGVMQNPRHLVRRRGQEARLRCSPMKGHSHVYWYRQLPEEGLKFMVYLQKENIIDESGMPKERFSAEFPKEGPSILRIQQVVRGDSAAYFCASSQWDRASSGANVLTFGAGSRLTVL.

The chain links TRBV6-1 to TRBJ2-1; 7 positions match TRBD2. V trimming: 6 bases; J trimming: 7 bases; junction bases outside the gene matches: 9. Germline CDR1 MNHNS, CDR2 SASEGT. The CDR3 sequence is 14 residues long. As DNA, the CDR3 is TGTGCCAGCAGGGCGGGGAGGGGAAGTAATGAGCAGTTCTTC. Its protein product is CASRAGRGSNEQFF.

V gene TRBV5-1 combines with J gene TRBJ2-5; 9 bases fit TRBD2. The closer fit of TRBJ2-7 to the DNA end suggests the J call may be wrong. CDR3 length: 18 amino acids. Germline V CDR1 and CDR2: SGHRS, YFSETQ. DNA of the CDR3: TGCGCCAGCAGCTTGGAGGGCGGGAGGGCCGGAATGAGTTACGAGCAGTACTTC. It specifies CASSLEGGRAGMSYEQYF.

This chain links TRBV9 with TRBJ2-1; 10 nucleotides align to TRBD2. The CDR3 contains 15 residues. Trimming took 7 bases from V and 5 from J; bases not matched to a gene: 9. Germline loops: CDR1 SGDLS, CDR2 YYNGEE. CDR3 DNA: TGTGCCAGCGGAAAAACTAGCGGGATTAACAATGAGCAGTTCTTC. Its translation: CASGKTSGINNEQFF.

The CDR3 DNA follows: TGTGCCAGCTCACCATCAAGACAGGGGCGGAACACTGAAGCTTTCTTT. It translates to CASSPSRQGRNTEAFF. V and J are TRBV18 and TRBJ1-1, with 8 bases fitting TRBD1. The length of the CDR3 is 16 residues. J gave up 1 base and V 2 bases, and 6 bases lay outside the gene matches. Germline V gives CDR1 KGHSH, CDR2 LQKENI. The full variable domain, with the rest looked up from reference TRBV18 and TRBJ1-1, is NAGVMQNPRHLVRRRGQEARLRCSPMKGHSHVYWYRQLPEEGLKFMVYLQKENIIDESGMPKERFSAEFPKEGPSILRIQQVVRGDSAAYFCASSPSRQGRNTEAFFGQGTRLTVV.

This sequence joins TRBV4-3 and TRBJ2-7, with a tentative D call TRBD1 (5 bases). The CDR3 consists of 16 residues. Germline loops: CDR1 LGHNA, CDR2 YSLEER. V was cut by 0 bases and J by 1 base, with 13 bases left in between. The CDR3 loop reads CASSQDLGPGSYEQYF. CDR3 nucleotides: TGCGCCAGCAGCCAAGATCTGGGGCCTGGTTCCTACGAGCAGTACTTC.

This chain connects TRBV20-1 to TRBJ1-4; D gene ambiguous. Germline values: CDR1 DFQATT, CDR2 SNEGSKA (reference sequence). Trimming stripped 6 bases from V and 4 bases from J, with 6 bases between. The CDR3 has 11 amino acids. The CDR3 coding sequence is TGCAGTGCCGTGGTTAATGAAAAACTGTTTTTT. Translated: CSAVVNEKLFF.

The chain joins TRBV5-6 to TRBJ2-1; no firm D call. Trimming shortened V by 0 bases and J by 6 bases, and 4 bases separated the two germline ends. This CDR3 region has 12 residues. CDR1 is SGHDT, CDR2 YYEEEE, per germline. CDR3 residues: CASSLVANEQFF. CDR3 DNA sequence: TGTGCCAGCAGCTTGGTTGCCAATGAGCAGTTCTTC.

This chain links TRBV5-1 with TRBJ1-6; D ambiguous. The CDR3 has 12 residues. Trimming left V 2 bases short and J 7 bases short, with 4 bases between. Per the germline V gene, CDR1 is SGHRS and CDR2 is YFSETQ. CDR3 nucleotide sequence: TGCGCCAGCAGCTTCCCAAATTCACCCCTCCACTTT. Translation gives CASSFPNSPLHF.

DNA of the CDR3: TGTGCCAGCAGCTTAGTACAGGACCACAATGAGCAGTTCTTC. Translated, it gives CASSLVQDHNEQFF. V usage is TRBV7-6 and J usage is TRBJ2-1; weak D call: TRBD1 (5 bases). The germline gives CDR1 SGHVS, CDR2 FNYEAQ. Trimming cost V 1 base and J 5 bases, with 9 bases left between them. The CDR3 spans 14 residues.